This T cell receptor (beta chain) was recovered during a study of blood T cell repertoires in COVID-19. In its sample, this clone was seen once. Cohort 3 recovered donors had two negative PCRs, clearance, or symptom resolution. The data were produced by immunoSEQ multiplex PCR, yet TCRdb's version contains in-frame clones alone and is incomplete. The table lists 250,000 or so clones, approximately 86% of them singletons. The CDR3 contains 17 residues. The germline V gene encodes CDR1 MGHRA and CDR2 YSYEKL. The V end lost 0 bases, the J end lost 12 bases, and 21 bases lay between the germline ends. The sequenced material came from PBMCs or T cells enriched from blood (not recorded which). The chain uses TRBV4-1 and TRBJ1-6, with D maybe TRBD1 (5 bases). The clonotype originates from a woman aged 18-30 years who had recovered from COVID-19. Here the CDR3 DNA reads TGCGCCAGCAGCCAAGATTCGGGTATGCAGGGCAGGATACCCCTCCACTTT. Amino acid sequence: CASSQDSGMQGRIPLHF.